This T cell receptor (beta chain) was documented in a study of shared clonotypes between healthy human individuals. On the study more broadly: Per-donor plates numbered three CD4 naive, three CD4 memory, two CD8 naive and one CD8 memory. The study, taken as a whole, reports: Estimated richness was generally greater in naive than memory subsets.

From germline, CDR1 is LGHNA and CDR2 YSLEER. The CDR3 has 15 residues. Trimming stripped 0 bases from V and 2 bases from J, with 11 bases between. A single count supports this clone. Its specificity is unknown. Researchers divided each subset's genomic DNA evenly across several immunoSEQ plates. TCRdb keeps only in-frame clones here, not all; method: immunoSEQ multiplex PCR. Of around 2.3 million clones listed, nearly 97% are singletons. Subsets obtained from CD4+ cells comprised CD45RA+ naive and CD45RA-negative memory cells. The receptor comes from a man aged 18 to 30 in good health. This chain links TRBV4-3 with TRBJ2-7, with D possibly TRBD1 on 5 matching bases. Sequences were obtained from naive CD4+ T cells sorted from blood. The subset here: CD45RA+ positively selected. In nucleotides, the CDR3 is TGCGCCAGCAGCCAAGACACAGGCACCGCCTACGAGCAGTACTTC. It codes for CASSQDTGTAYEQYF.